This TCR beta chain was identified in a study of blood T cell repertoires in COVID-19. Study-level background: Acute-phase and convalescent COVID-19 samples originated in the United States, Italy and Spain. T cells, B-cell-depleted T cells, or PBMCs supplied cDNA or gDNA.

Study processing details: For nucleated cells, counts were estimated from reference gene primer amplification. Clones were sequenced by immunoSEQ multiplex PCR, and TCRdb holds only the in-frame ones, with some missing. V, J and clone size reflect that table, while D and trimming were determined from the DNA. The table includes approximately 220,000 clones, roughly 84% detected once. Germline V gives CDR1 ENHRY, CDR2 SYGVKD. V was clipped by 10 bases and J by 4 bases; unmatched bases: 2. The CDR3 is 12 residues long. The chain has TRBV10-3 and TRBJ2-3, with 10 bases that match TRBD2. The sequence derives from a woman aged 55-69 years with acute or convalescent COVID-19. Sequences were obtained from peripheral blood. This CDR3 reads CATLAGADTQYF. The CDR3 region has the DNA TGTGCCACCCTAGCGGGAGCAGATACGCAGTATTTT.